What follows describes a single T cell receptor beta chain. Sequencing used immunoSEQ multiplex PCR; TCRdb keeps in-frame clones, though not all of them. The sample has about 73,000 clones, 70% to 90% seen once. The record originates from a study of OX40 agonist ivuxolimab in advanced cancers. V shed 6 bases and J 4 bases; nucleotides not matched to a gene: 8. This CDR3 region has 14 residues. Germline values: CDR1 LNHDA, CDR2 SQIVND (reference sequence). Specimen: CD4+ or CD8+ T cells sorted from blood, collected in a trial of the OX40 agonist ivuxolimab. The origin of this receptor is an adult with an advanced solid tumor such as melanoma, head and neck, liver or kidney cancer. The J gene is TRBJ2-7, the V gene TRBV19; 8 nucleotides match TRBD2. The CDR3 DNA sequence: TGTGCCAGTAGGAGATATGGACTAGCTTACGAGCAGTACTTC. It specifies CASRRYGLAYEQYF.